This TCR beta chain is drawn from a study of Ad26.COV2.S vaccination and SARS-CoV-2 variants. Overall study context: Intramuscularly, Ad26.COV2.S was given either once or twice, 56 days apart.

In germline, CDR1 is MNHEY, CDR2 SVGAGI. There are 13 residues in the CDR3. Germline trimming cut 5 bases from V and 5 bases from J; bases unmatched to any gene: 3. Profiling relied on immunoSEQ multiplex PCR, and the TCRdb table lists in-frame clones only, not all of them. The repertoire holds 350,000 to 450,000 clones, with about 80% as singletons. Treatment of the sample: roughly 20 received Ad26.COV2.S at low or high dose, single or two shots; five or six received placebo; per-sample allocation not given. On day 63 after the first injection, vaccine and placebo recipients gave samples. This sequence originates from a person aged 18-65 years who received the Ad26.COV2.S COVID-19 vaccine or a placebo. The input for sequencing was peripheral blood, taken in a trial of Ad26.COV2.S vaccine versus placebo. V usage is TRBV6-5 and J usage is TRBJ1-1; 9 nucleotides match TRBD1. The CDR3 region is CASSTTGGTEAFF. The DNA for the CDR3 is TGTGCCAGCAGTACGACAGGGGGGACTGAAGCTTTCTTT.